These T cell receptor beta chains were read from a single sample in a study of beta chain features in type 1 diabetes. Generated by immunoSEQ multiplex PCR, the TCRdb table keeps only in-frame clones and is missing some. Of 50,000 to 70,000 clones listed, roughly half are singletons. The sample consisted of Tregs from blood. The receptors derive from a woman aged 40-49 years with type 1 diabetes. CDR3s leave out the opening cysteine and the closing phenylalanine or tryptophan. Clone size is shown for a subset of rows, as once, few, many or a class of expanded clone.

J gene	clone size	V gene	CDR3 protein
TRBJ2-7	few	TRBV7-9	ASSFEGVYEQY
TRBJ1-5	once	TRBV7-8	ASSAWTGYSNQPQH
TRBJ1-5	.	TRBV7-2	ASSLYGTGQDQPQH
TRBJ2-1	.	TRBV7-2	ASSLGQGFYNEQF
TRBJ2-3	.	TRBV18	ASSALIAGSGDTQY
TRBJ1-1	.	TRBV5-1	ASSLVGQGGTEAF
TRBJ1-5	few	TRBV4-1	ASSRGGAGQPQH
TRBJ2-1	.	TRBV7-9	ASSFAYNEQF
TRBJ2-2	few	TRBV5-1	ASSLVLAGGTGELF
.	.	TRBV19	ASSINREQY
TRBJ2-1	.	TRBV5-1	ASSFWTGPLNEQF
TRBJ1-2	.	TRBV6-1	ASSTTGVWYGYT
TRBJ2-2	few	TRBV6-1	ASAIDRAGELF
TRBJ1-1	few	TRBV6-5	ASSYYGQGLTEAF
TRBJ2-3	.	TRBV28	ASSGRGEPGTQY
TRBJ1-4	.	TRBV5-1	ASSGGGSNEKLF
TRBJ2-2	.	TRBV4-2	ASSPLGEGELF
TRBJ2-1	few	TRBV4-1	ASSQGTGAYYNEQF
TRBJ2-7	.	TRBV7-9	ASSTDRGFPYEQY
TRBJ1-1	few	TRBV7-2	ASRVQGRSDTEAF
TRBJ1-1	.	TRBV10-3	AISESQGRGTNTEAF
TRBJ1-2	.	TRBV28	ASSFDGTGLYGYT
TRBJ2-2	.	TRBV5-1	ASSSDSNTGELF